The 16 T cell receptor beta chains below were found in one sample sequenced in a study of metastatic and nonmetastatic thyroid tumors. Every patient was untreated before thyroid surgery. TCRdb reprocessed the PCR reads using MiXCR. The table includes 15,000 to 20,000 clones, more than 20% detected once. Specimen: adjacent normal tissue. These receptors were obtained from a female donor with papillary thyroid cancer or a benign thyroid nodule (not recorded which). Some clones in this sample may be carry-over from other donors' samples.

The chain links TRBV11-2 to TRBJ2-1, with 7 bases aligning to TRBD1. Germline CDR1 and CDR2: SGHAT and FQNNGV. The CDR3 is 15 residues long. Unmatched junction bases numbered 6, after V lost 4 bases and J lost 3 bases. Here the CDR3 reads CASSYSRDSYNEQFF. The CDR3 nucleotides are TGTGCCAGCAGCTACTCCCGGGACAGCTACAATGAGCAGTTCTTC.

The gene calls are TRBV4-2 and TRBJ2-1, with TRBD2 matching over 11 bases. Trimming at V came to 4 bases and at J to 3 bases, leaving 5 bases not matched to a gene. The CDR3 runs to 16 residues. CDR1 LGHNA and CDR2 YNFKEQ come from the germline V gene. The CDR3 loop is CASSRSGTSGYNEQFF. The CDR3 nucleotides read TGTGCCAGCAGCCGCTCCGGGACTAGCGGCTACAATGAGCAGTTCTTC.

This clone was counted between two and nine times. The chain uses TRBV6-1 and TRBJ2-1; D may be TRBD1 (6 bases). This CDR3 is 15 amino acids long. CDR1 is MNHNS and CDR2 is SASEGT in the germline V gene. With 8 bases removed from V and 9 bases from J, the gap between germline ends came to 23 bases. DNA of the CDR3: TGTGCCAGCGGGCCCAGGGGCTTGCCCATTAGTGAGCAGTTCTTC. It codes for CASGPRGLPISEQFF.

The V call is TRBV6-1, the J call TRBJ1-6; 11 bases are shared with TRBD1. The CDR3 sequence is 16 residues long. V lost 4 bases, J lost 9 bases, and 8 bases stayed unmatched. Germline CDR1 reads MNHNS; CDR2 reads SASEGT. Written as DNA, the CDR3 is TGTGCCAGCAGTGTAACCGGGACAGGGGGTAGTTCACCCCTCCACTTT. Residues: CASSVTGTGGSSPLHF.

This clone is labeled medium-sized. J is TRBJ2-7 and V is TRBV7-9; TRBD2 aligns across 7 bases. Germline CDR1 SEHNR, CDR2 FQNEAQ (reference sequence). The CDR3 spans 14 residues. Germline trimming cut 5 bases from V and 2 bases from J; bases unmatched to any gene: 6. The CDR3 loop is CASSRAGPAYEQYF. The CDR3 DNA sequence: TGTGCCAGCAGCCGAGCGGGACCCGCCTACGAGCAGTACTTC.

The CDR3 DNA reads TGTGCCAGTAGTGTACCGGGACAAGTGAACACTGAAGCTTTCTTT. Amino acid sequence: CASSVPGQVNTEAFF. This chain links TRBV19 with TRBJ1-1; D might be TRBD1 (6 bases). V shed 5 bases and J shed 0 bases, with 13 bases lying between them. The CDR3 consists of 15 residues. Germline V gives CDR1 LNHDA, CDR2 SQIVND (reference sequence).

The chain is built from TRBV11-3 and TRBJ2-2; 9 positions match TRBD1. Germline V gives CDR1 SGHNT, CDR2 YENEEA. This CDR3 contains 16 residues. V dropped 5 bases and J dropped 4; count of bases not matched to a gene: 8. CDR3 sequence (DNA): TGTGCCAGCAGCCCAACAGGGGGCCGCGGCACCGGGGAGCTGTTTTTT. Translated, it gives CASSPTGGRGTGELFF.

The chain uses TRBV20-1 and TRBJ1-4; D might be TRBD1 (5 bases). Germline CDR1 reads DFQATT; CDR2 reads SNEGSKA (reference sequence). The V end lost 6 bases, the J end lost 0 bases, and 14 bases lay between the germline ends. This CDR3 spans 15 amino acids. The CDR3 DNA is TGCAGTGCCACCGGGACGGGCGCAACTAATGAAAAACTGTTTTTT. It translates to CSATGTGATNEKLFF.

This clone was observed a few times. This chain's CDR3 is CATSRDELAGVRMDEQYF. The DNA for the CDR3 is TGTGCCACCAGCAGAGATGAACTAGCGGGAGTACGTATGGACGAGCAGTACTTC. This chain joins TRBV15 and TRBJ2-7, with 11 bases aligning to TRBD2. The germline gives CDR1 LNHNV, CDR2 YYDKDF (reference sequence). The CDR3 spans 18 residues. With V trimmed by 0 bases and J by 5 bases, 12 bases remained unmatched.

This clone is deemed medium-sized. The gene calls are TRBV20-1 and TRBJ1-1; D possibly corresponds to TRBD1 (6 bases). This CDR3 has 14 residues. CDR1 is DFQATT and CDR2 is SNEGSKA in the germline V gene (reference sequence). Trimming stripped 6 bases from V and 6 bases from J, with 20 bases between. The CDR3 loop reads CSAPGRGGGSEAFF. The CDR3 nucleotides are TGCAGTGCCCCCGGACGGGGTGGGGGCTCTGAAGCTTTCTTT.

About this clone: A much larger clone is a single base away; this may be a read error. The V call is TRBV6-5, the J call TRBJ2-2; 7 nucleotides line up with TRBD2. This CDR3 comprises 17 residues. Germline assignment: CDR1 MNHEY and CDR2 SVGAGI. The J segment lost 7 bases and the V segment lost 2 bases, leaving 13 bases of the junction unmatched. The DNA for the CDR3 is TGTGCCAGCAGTTACCGCGGGGTGCGGGGGATGGTCGGGGAGCTGTTTTTT. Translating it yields CASSYRGVRGMVGELFF.

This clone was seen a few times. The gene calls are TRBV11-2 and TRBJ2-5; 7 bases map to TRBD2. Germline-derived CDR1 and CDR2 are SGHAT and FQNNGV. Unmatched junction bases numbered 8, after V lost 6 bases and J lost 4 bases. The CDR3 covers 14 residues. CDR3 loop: CASRRAGISETQYF. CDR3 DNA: TGTGCCAGCAGGAGAGCGGGAATTTCAGAGACCCAGTACTTC.

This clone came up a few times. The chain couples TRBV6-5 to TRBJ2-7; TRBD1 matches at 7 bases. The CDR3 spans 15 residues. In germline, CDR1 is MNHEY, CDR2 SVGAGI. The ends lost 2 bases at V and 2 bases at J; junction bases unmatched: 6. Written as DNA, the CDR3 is TGTGCCAGCAGTTACGGACAGGCTTCAACCTACGAGCAGTACTTC. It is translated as CASSYGQASTYEQYF.

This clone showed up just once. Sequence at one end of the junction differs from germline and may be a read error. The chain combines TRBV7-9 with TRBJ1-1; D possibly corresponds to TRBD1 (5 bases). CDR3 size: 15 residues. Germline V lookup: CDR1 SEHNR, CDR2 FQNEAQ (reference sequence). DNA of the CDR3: TGTGTCAGCAGCCTAATGGGGGTGCGGGACACTGAAGCTTTCTTT. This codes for CVSSLMGVRDTEAFF. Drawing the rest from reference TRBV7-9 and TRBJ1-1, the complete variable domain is DTGVSQNPRHKITKRGQNVTFRCDPISEHNRLYWYRQTLGQGPEFLTYFQNEAQLEKSRLLSDRFSAERPKGSFSTLEIQRTEQGDSAMYLCVSSLMGVRDTEAFFGQGTRLTVV.

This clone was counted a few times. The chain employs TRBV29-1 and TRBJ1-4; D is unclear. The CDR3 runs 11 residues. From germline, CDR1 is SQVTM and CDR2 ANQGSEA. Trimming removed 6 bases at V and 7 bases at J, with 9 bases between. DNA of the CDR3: TGCAGCGTATTGACGGGTGAAAAACTGTTTTTT. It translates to CSVLTGEKLFF.

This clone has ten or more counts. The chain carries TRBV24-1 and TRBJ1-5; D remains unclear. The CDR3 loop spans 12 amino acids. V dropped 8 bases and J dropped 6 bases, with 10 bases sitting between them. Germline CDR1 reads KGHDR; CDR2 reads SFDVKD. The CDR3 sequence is CATKAEGQPQHF. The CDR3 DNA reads TGTGCCACCAAGGCGGAGGGTCAGCCCCAGCATTTT.